The sequence of this TCR beta chain was determined in a study of response to subunit inactivated influenza vaccine. Study outcomes and limitations: Authors suggested each seasonal influenza vaccination recruits few new T cells.

Each CDR3 protein is one row after TCRdb ran MiXCR on the RT-PCR reads. In the table there are some 520,000 distinct CDR3 sequences, approximately 17% of which are singletons. V lost 4 bases to trimming and J lost 10 bases; unmatched junction nucleotides: 16. The CDR3 length is 16 residues. The germline CDR1 and CDR2 sequences are LNHDA and SQIVND (reference sequence). There are a few counts of this clonotype. The antigen remains unidentified. This clonotype was sampled from a man aged 50 to 75 who received an inactivated influenza vaccine. V and J are TRBV19 and TRBJ2-1; 7 bases match TRBD1. The sample consisted of CD4+ T cells sorted from PBMCs, taken 23 months after vaccination. The CDR3 DNA is TGTGCCAGTAGTAAGACAGGGAGAATTTACAATGACGAGCAGTTCTTC. It yields the protein CASSKTGRIYNDEQFF. The whole variable domain, filled in from reference TRBV19 and TRBJ2-1, reads DGGITQSPKYLFRKEGQNVTLSCEQNLNHDAMYWYRQDPGQGLRLIYYSQIVNDFQKGDIAEGYSVSREKKESFPLTVTSAQKNPTAFYLCASSKTGRIYNDEQFFGPGTRLTVL.